The rows below give T cell receptor beta chains drawn from one sample of a study of blood T cell repertoires in COVID-19. The data were produced by immunoSEQ multiplex PCR, yet TCRdb's version contains in-frame clones alone and is incomplete. This table has roughly 330,000 clones, 89% appearing once. Sequencing input: peripheral blood. Source of these receptors: a man aged 18 to 35 who had recovered from COVID-19. The CDR3 runs from the conserved cysteine through the conserved F or W. Fields, in order: D gene, J gene, V gene, clone size, CDR3 DNA, CDR3 protein. D genes are given only for firm matches. Clone size is stated in some rows and not others, as once, few, many or a class when expanded.

D gene: TRBD1; J gene: TRBJ2-7; V gene: TRBV19; clone size: -; CDR3 DNA: TGTGCCAGTAGTATATGGACGGGACAGGGGAGTAACGAGCAGTACTTC; CDR3 protein: CASSIWTGQGSNEQYF
D gene: -; J gene: TRBJ2-6; V gene: TRBV9; clone size: few; CDR3 DNA: TGTGCCAGCAGCGGCCTCACAGGGTTTTCAGGTGGGGCCAACGTCCTGACTTTC; CDR3 protein: CASSGLTGFSGGANVLTF
D gene: -; J gene: TRBJ1-3; V gene: TRBV7-2; clone size: -; CDR3 DNA: TGTGCCAGCAGCATAGGTACAGGGATTTACTCTGGAAACACCATATATTTT; CDR3 protein: CASSIGTGIYSGNTIYF
D gene: TRBD1; J gene: TRBJ2-1; V gene: TRBV10-3; clone size: -; CDR3 DNA: TGTGCCATGGGACAGCGCCTCAATGAGCAGTTCTTC; CDR3 protein: CAMGQRLNEQFF
D gene: -; J gene: TRBJ1-1; V gene: TRBV19; clone size: once; CDR3 DNA: TGTGCCAGTAGGACACAGGGAGATAGGACTGAAGCTTTCTTT; CDR3 protein: CASRTQGDRTEAFF
D gene: -; J gene: TRBJ1-1; V gene: TRBV23-1; clone size: -; CDR3 DNA: TGCGCCAGCAGTCAACGGAGCAGTCAGACTGAAGCTTTCTTT; CDR3 protein: CASSQRSSQTEAFF
D gene: -; J gene: TRBJ1-1; V gene: TRBV6-2/TRBV6-3; clone size: once; CDR3 DNA: TGTGCCAGCAGTTACCGACGGGAGAACACTGAAGCTTTCTTT; CDR3 protein: CASSYRRENTEAFF
D gene: TRBD1; J gene: TRBJ2-7; V gene: TRBV27; clone size: -; CDR3 DNA: TGTGCCAGCAGTCCCGGGACAGGGTATGGCGAGCAGTACTTC; CDR3 protein: CASSPGTGYGEQYF
D gene: TRBD2; J gene: TRBJ2-2; V gene: TRBV7-2; clone size: -; CDR3 DNA: TGTGCCAGCAGCGGAGCGGGACGTTACACCGGGGAGCTGTTTTTT; CDR3 protein: CASSGAGRYTGELFF
D gene: TRBD2; J gene: TRBJ2-7; V gene: TRBV5-1; clone size: -; CDR3 DNA: TGCGCCAGCAGCGAGGGACTACGGGCGCAGTACTTC; CDR3 protein: CASSEGLRAQYF
D gene: TRBD1; J gene: TRBJ1-4; V gene: TRBV2; clone size: -; CDR3 DNA: TGTGCCAGCAGTGAAGTGTACGGGGACAGGGGAACTAATGAAAAACTGTTTTTT; CDR3 protein: CASSEVYGDRGTNEKLFF
D gene: -; J gene: TRBJ2-1; V gene: TRBV11-3; clone size: -; CDR3 DNA: TGTGCCAGCAGCTTAGGGTACGGAGCCAACAATGAGCAGTTCTTC; CDR3 protein: CASSLGYGANNEQFF
D gene: -; J gene: TRBJ2-7; V gene: TRBV7-2; clone size: -; CDR3 DNA: TGTGCCAGCAGCTTAGGGGCCACTGTAATGAACGAGCAGTACTTC; CDR3 protein: CASSLGATVMNEQYF
D gene: -; J gene: TRBJ2-1; V gene: TRBV11-3; clone size: once; CDR3 DNA: TGTGCCAGCAGCTTAGGTGCGGGTAATACCTACAATGAGCAGTTCTTC; CDR3 protein: CASSLGAGNTYNEQFF
D gene: -; J gene: TRBJ2-1; V gene: TRBV7-2; clone size: -; CDR3 DNA: TGTGCCAGCAGCTCCACCTATATTGGTGAGCAGTTCTTC; CDR3 protein: CASSSTYIGEQFF
D gene: -; J gene: TRBJ2-1; V gene: TRBV14; clone size: -; CDR3 DNA: TGTGCCAGTTCGACTCATCCCTACAATGAGCAGTTCTTC; CDR3 protein: CASSTHPYNEQFF
D gene: TRBD2; J gene: TRBJ2-3; V gene: TRBV27; clone size: -; CDR3 DNA: TGTGCCAGCAGTTTATGGGCGGGGGGGGGCACAGATACGCAGTATTTT; CDR3 protein: CASSLWAGGGTDTQYF
D gene: -; J gene: TRBJ1-1; V gene: TRBV6-6; clone size: -; CDR3 DNA: TGTGCCAGCAGTTACCCCGAGGCCGTTGAAGCTTTCTTT; CDR3 protein: CASSYPEAVEAFF
D gene: -; J gene: TRBJ1-2; V gene: TRBV25-1; clone size: -; CDR3 DNA: TGTGCCAGCAGGCAGGCTTATGGCTACACCTTC; CDR3 protein: CASRQAYGYTF
D gene: -; J gene: TRBJ1-2; V gene: TRBV7-9; clone size: -; CDR3 DNA: TGTGCCAGCACCACCATGGGGGGGAACTATGGCTACACCTTC; CDR3 protein: CASTTMGGNYGYTF
D gene: -; J gene: TRBJ1-5; V gene: TRBV15; clone size: -; CDR3 DNA: TGTGCCACCAGCAGGGACATGGGTCAGCCCCAGCATTTT; CDR3 protein: CATSRDMGQPQHF
D gene: TRBD1; J gene: TRBJ2-1; V gene: TRBV30; clone size: -; CDR3 DNA: TGTGCCCTCGGCGGTAAAAGGGACAGGGGTAGCCATGAGCAGTTCTTC; CDR3 protein: CALGGKRDRGSHEQFF
D gene: -; J gene: TRBJ2-1; V gene: TRBV12-1; clone size: -; CDR3 DNA: TGTGCCAGCAGCCGCAGGGGGCTACCCTACAATGAGCAGTTCTTC; CDR3 protein: CASSRRGLPYNEQFF
D gene: -; J gene: TRBJ1-1; V gene: TRBV6-1; clone size: -; CDR3 DNA: TGTGCCAGCAGTGGAACCTTAGGTAGTAGGGGTAGAAGTGAAGCTTTCTTT; CDR3 protein: CASSGTLGSRGRSEAFF
D gene: TRBD2; J gene: TRBJ2-2; V gene: TRBV7-8; clone size: -; CDR3 DNA: TGTGCCAGCAGCTTAGAACTAGCGGGAGGCGGGGAGCTGTTTTTT; CDR3 protein: CASSLELAGGGELFF
D gene: -; J gene: TRBJ1-1; V gene: TRBV9; clone size: -; CDR3 DNA: TGTGCCAGCAGCCCGGCCCTCGGGGTTCGGACTGAAGCTTTCTTT; CDR3 protein: CASSPALGVRTEAFF
D gene: -; J gene: TRBJ1-1; V gene: TRBV5-6; clone size: -; CDR3 DNA: TGTGCCAGCAGCCCAGTACGGGGAACTGGGAACACTGAAGCTTTCTTT; CDR3 protein: CASSPVRGTGNTEAFF
D gene: -; J gene: TRBJ1-1; V gene: TRBV18; clone size: once; CDR3 DNA: TGTGCCAGCTCACCAGCAGGGGTAAACACTGAAGCTTTCTTT; CDR3 protein: CASSPAGVNTEAFF
D gene: -; J gene: TRBJ1-4; V gene: TRBV19; clone size: -; CDR3 DNA: TGTGCCAGTAGTATAAGCCAGGGACTAACTAATGAAAAACTGTTTTTT; CDR3 protein: CASSISQGLTNEKLFF